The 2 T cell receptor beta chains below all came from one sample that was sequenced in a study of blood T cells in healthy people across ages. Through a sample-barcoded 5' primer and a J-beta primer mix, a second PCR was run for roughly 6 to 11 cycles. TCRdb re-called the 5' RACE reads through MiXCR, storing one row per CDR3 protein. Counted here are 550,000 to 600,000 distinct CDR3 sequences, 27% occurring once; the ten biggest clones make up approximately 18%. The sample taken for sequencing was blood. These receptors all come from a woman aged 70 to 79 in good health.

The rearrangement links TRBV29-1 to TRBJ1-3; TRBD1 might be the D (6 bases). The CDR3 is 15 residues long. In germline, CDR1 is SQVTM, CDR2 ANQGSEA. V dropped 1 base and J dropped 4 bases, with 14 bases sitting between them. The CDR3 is CSVEGAGGPGNTIYF. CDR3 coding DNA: TGCAGCGTTGAAGGGGCTGGGGGGCCAGGAAACACCATATATTTT.

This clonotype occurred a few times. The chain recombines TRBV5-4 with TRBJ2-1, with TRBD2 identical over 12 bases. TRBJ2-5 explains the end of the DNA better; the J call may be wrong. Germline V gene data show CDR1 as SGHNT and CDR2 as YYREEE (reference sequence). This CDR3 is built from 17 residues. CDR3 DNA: TGTGCCAGCAGCTTGGGATTTATTACTAGCGGGGGGGAGACCCAGTACTTC. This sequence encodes CASSLGFITSGGETQYF.